One and the same sample provided the 15 T cell receptor beta chains below, sequenced in a study of cytomegalovirus exposure and HLA in healthy donors. Primers included in the PCR were 60 Vbeta and 13 Jbeta primers. Assay used: immunoSEQ multiplex PCR; TCRdb lists only in-frame clones, some missing. In the table there are more than 140,000 clones, around 79% of which are singletons. Material for sequencing was PBMCs. The receptor set was obtained from a male donor in good health and CMV-seronegative.

The chain uses TRBV28 and TRBJ1-1; 9 bases are a match to TRBD1. Germline V gene data show CDR1 as MDHEN and CDR2 as SYDVKM. CDR3 length: 15 residues. V trimming: 5 bases; J trimming: 5 bases; junction bases outside the gene matches: 9. The DNA of the CDR3 is TGTGCCAGCAGTGGCAACAGGGGGCGCTTAACTGAAGCTTTCTTT. This translates into CASSGNRGRLTEAFF.

The chain combines TRBV30 with TRBJ2-5, with 7 bases matching TRBD2. V trimming: 5 bases; J trimming: 1 base; junction bases outside the gene matches: 4. The germline gives CDR1 GTSNPN, CDR2 SVGIG (reference sequence). The length of the CDR3 is 13 residues. The CDR3 spells CAWVGLPQETQYF. The CDR3 DNA sequence: TGTGCCTGGGTGGGACTACCCCAAGAGACCCAGTACTTC.

This clone showed up just a few times. V usage is TRBV4-1 and J usage is TRBJ1-2; D is perhaps TRBD1 (5 bases). V gave up 1 base and J gave up 0 bases, with 12 bases separating them. CDR1 and CDR2 (germline): MGHRA, YSYEKL. CDR3 length equals 16 residues. CDR3 bases: TGCGCCAGCAGCCAAGGGCTTACAGGCGCTAACTATGGCTACACCTTC. Its translation is CASSQGLTGANYGYTF.

This chain joins TRBV19 and TRBJ2-1, with D possibly matching TRBD1 (5 bases). Germline values: CDR1 LNHDA, CDR2 SQIVND (reference sequence). Trimming left V 2 bases short and J 4 bases short, with 6 bases between. The CDR3 is 13 amino acids. CDR3 nucleotides: TGTGCCAGTAGTATAACAGGATACAATGAGCAGTTCTTC. This translates into CASSITGYNEQFF.

The V gene is TRBV25-1, the J gene TRBJ2-3, with 7 bases fitting TRBD1. The CDR3 extends over 16 amino acids. Germline V gene data show CDR1 as MGHDK and CDR2 as SYGVNS. Unmatched junction bases numbered 11, after V lost 4 bases and J lost 4 bases. The CDR3 region is CASSATGAKKADTQYF. The CDR3 coding sequence is TGTGCCAGCAGTGCAACAGGGGCCAAGAAGGCAGATACGCAGTATTTT. Full variable domain (remainder filled in from reference TRBV25-1 and TRBJ2-3): EADIYQTPRYLVIGTGKKITLECSQTMGHDKMYWYQQDPGMELHLIHYSYGVNSTEKGDLSSESTVSRIRTEHFPLTLESARPSHTSQYLCASSATGAKKADTQYFGPGTRLTVL.

The V call is TRBV18, the J call TRBJ2-3; the D is unclear. CDR3 length equals 17 residues. Trimming cost V 2 bases and J 0 bases, with 15 bases left between them. The germline gives CDR1 KGHSH, CDR2 LQKENI. CDR3 loop: CASSPILEATSTDTQYF. In DNA form, the CDR3 reads TGTGCCAGCTCACCAATTTTAGAAGCCACTAGCACAGATACGCAGTATTTT.

The rearrangement uses TRBV7-7 and TRBJ2-2, with D maybe TRBD1 (6 bases). Germline CDR1 SSHAT, CDR2 FNYEAQ (reference sequence). The V and J ends lost 4 bases and 4 bases respectively, with 13 bases between them. The CDR3 sequence is 15 residues long. The CDR3 here is CASSSRGVGTGELFF. The CDR3 DNA sequence: TGTGCCAGCAGCTCCAGGGGTGTAGGCACCGGGGAGCTGTTTTTT.

V usage is TRBV30 and J usage is TRBJ1-1; a possible D gene is TRBD1 (5 bases). This CDR3 contains 12 residues. Germline CDR1 reads GTSNPN; CDR2 reads SVGIG (reference sequence). V was pared by 2 bases and J by 7 bases, with 11 bases between. The CDR3 sequence is CAWSPRQGEAFF. CDR3 nucleotide sequence: TGTGCCTGGAGTCCCCGGCAGGGTGAAGCTTTCTTT.

This clone has a single count. The CDR3 protein is CASSRQGGGTYEQYF. The CDR3 nucleotides are TGTGCCAGCAGCCGGCAAGGGGGGGGTACCTACGAGCAGTACTTC. The V and J genes are TRBV5-4 and TRBJ2-7; D is perhaps TRBD2 (7 bases). Trimming took off 4 bases at V and 2 bases at J, with 16 bases between the two ends. The CDR3 covers 15 residues. CDR1 SGHNT and CDR2 YYREEE come from the germline V gene (reference sequence). Full variable domain (rest looked up from reference TRBV5-4 and TRBJ2-7): ETGVTQSPTHLIKTRGQQVTLRCSSQSGHNTVSWYQQALGQGPQFIFQYYREEENGRGNFPPRFSGLQFPNYSSELNVNALELDDSALYLCASSRQGGGTYEQYFGPGTRLTVT.

The V gene is TRBV9, the J gene TRBJ1-4; possible D gene TRBD1, 5 bases. V dropped 3 bases and J dropped 0 bases, with 12 bases sitting between them. CDR1 is SGDLS and CDR2 is YYNGEE in the germline V gene. CDR3 size: 16 residues. The CDR3 sequence: CASSADTGATNEKLFF. CDR3 nucleotides: TGTGCCAGCAGCGCTGACACAGGTGCAACTAATGAAAAACTGTTTTTT.

This clone was detected only once. The chain recombines TRBV7-9 with TRBJ2-4; perhaps TRBD1 as D (5 bases). V was shortened by 2 bases and J by 6 bases, with 14 bases between the two germline ends. The germline CDR1 and CDR2 sequences are SEHNR and FQNEAQ (reference sequence). CDR3 length equals 15 residues. CDR3 sequence (DNA): TGTGCCAGCAGCTTACTAGGGCAGGGTGGAAACATTCAGTACTTC. Amino acids: CASSLLGQGGNIQYF.

This clone was recorded a few times. The CDR3 DNA reads as TGTGCCAGCAGCTTGATCCTAGGGGCTAGCGGGACTGGCACAGATACGCAGTATTTT. This encodes CASSLILGASGTGTDTQYF. The V gene is TRBV5-6, the J gene TRBJ2-3; 9 bases are a match to TRBD2. This CDR3 comprises 19 residues. Per germline, CDR1 SGHDT and CDR2 YYEEEE. The J segment lost 1 base and the V segment lost 1 base, leaving 13 bases of the junction unmatched.

About this clone itself: In the same sample, other DNA sequences code for this CDR3. V usage is TRBV18 and J usage is TRBJ2-7, with TRBD2 as a possible D gene (6 bases). Germline assignment: CDR1 KGHSH and CDR2 LQKENI. There are 12 residues in the CDR3. The germline V and J ends were trimmed by 3 bases and 3 bases, with 6 bases remaining between them. The CDR3 is CASSPTSYEQYF. Here the CDR3 DNA reads TGTGCCAGCTCACCGACTAGCTACGAGCAGTACTTC.

This clone was recorded a few times. The chain is built from TRBV6-1 and TRBJ1-2, with no clear D. Deletions cut 6 bases from V and 8 bases from J, with 16 bases between. Germline CDR1 and CDR2: MNHNS and SASEGT. The CDR3 contains 13 residues. This CDR3 is CASRASGGGGYTF. Here the CDR3 DNA reads TGTGCCAGCAGGGCGTCCGGTGGAGGGGGCTACACCTTC.

The chain joins TRBV27 to TRBJ2-5; 10 nucleotides match TRBD2. CDR1 and CDR2 from the germline V gene are MNHEY and SMNVEV (reference sequence). V lost 6 bases, J lost 1 base, and 8 bases stayed unmatched. The CDR3 totals 16 residues. The CDR3 coding sequence is TGTGCCAGCAGCCGGGGACTAGCGAGAACCCAAGAGACCCAGTACTTC. As protein: CASSRGLARTQETQYF.